A single sample is the source of the 10 T cell receptor beta chains below, sequenced in a study of early stage breast cancer tumors. Repertoires were generated with immunoSEQ multiplex PCR, while TCRdb's copy carries only in-frame clones and drops some. The table records tens of thousands of clones, almost 85% of them present only once. Material for sequencing was blood. The receptors were sampled from a person in their fifties or sixties with breast cancer.

This clone was observed a few times. V is TRBV19 and J is TRBJ2-7, with D perhaps being TRBD1 or TRBD2 (6 bases each). This CDR3 comprises 12 residues. CDR1 is LNHDA, CDR2 SQIVND, per germline (reference sequence). Trimming cost V 6 bases and J 5 bases, with 11 bases left between them. CDR3 in amino acids: CASSPRGHEQYF. In nucleotides, the CDR3 is TGTGCCAGTAGCCCCCGGGGGCACGAGCAGTACTTC. Full variable domain (remainder filled in from reference TRBV19 and TRBJ2-7): DGGITQSPKYLFRKEGQNVTLSCEQNLNHDAMYWYRQDPGQGLRLIYYSQIVNDFQKGDIAEGYSVSREKKESFPLTVTSAQKNPTAFYLCASSPRGHEQYFGPGTRLTVT.

This chain links TRBV30 with TRBJ1-2; D gene ambiguous. The CDR3 runs 13 residues. Germline V gene sequence: CDR1 GTSNPN, CDR2 SVGIG (reference sequence). Trimming removed 2 bases at V and 0 bases at J, with 7 bases between. The CDR3 here is CAWSWSSNYGYTF. CDR3 in DNA: TGTGCCTGGAGTTGGTCATCTAACTATGGCTACACCTTC.

The V gene is TRBV5-4, the J gene TRBJ2-4; D might be TRBD1 (6 bases). With 2 bases removed from V and 6 bases from J, the gap between germline ends came to 6 bases. Germline V gives CDR1 SGHNT, CDR2 YYREEE (reference sequence). The CDR3 runs to 12 residues. This CDR3 is CASSFRGNIQYF. The CDR3 DNA reads as TGTGCCAGCAGCTTCAGGGGAAACATTCAGTACTTC.

This chain links TRBV29-1 with TRBJ2-2; the D call may be TRBD1 or TRBD2 (5 bases each). The CDR3 covers 13 residues. CDR1 and CDR2 from the germline V gene are SQVTM and ANQGSEA. CDR3 in DNA: TGCAGTGCCGGGACGGCCGCGGGCGGGGAGCTGTTTTTT. Translated, it gives CSAGTAAGGELFF.

The rearrangement uses TRBV18 and TRBJ2-7; TRBD1 aligns across 7 bases. The V gene end was trimmed by 4 bases and the J gene end by 6 bases; junction bases not matched to a gene: 12. From germline, CDR1 is KGHSH and CDR2 LQKENI. The CDR3 totals 15 residues. DNA of the CDR3: TGTGCCAGCTCACTGAAAGGGGGCCAGGAACTCGAGCAGTACTTC. It yields the protein CASSLKGGQELEQYF.

The chain has TRBV27 and TRBJ2-5, with TRBD2 as a possible D gene (5 bases). This CDR3 has 14 amino acids. V shed 3 bases and J shed 5 bases, with 13 bases lying between them. Germline-derived CDR1 and CDR2 are MNHEY and SMNVEV (reference sequence). CDR3 bases: TGTGCCAGCAGTTTTGGGAGCGGTGGGGAGACCCAGTACTTC. Its translation is CASSFGSGGETQYF.

The V gene is TRBV18, the J gene TRBJ1-5; TRBD1 agrees at 8 bases. Trimming cost V 4 bases and J 2 bases; bases outside gene matches: 1. The CDR3 contains 14 residues. CDR1 KGHSH and CDR2 LQKENI come from the germline V gene. The CDR3 reads CASSLGQGNQPQHF. In nucleotides, the CDR3 is TGTGCCAGCTCACTGGGACAGGGCAATCAGCCCCAGCATTTT.

The genes are TRBV7-9 and TRBJ1-1; D is ambiguous. In germline, CDR1 is SEHNR, CDR2 FQNEAQ (reference sequence). Trimming pared 5 bases from V and 1 base from J, leaving 8 bases between. CDR3 length: 13 amino acids. CDR3 in DNA: TGTGCCAGCAGCCCGTACAGGAACACTGAAGCTTTCTTT. The encoded protein is CASSPYRNTEAFF.

This clone was recorded only once. V gene TRBV19 combines with J gene TRBJ2-3; 10 nucleotides align to TRBD2. Germline V gene lookup returns CDR1 LNHDA and CDR2 SQIVND (reference sequence). V shed 5 bases, J shed 2 bases, and the junction held 7 bases outside the gene matches. The CDR3 spans 16 residues. The CDR3 DNA follows: TGTGCCAGTAGTTACCCCGGACTAGCGGACACAGATACGCAGTATTTT. Its translation is CASSYPGLADTDTQYF.

This clone was picked up a small number of times. The rearrangement links TRBV4-3 to TRBJ2-3; no reliable D call. The V and J ends lost 1 base and 0 bases respectively, with 11 bases between them. Germline CDR1 reads LGHNA; CDR2 reads YSLEER. CDR3 length: 16 amino acids. CDR3: CASSQVGGPSTDTQYF. DNA of the CDR3: TGCGCCAGCAGCCAAGTCGGTGGGCCTAGCACAGATACGCAGTATTTT.